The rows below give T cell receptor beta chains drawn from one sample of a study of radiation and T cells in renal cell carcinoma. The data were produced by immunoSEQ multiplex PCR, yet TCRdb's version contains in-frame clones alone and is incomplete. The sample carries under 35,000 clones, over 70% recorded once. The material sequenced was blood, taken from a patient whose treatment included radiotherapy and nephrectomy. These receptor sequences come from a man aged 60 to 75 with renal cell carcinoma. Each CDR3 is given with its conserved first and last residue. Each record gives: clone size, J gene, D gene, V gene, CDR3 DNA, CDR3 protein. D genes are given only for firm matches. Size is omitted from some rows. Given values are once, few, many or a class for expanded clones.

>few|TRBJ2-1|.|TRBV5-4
TGTGCCAGCAGCTTGGGGCCTAGGGGGAATGAGCAGTTCTTC
CASSLGPRGNEQFF
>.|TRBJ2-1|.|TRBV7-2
TGTGCCAGCAGCGTACTAGCAGGCAATGAGCAGTTCTTC
CASSVLAGNEQFF
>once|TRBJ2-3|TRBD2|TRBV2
TGTGCCAGCAGGACTAGCGGGAGGGGCACAGATACGCAGTATTTT
CASRTSGRGTDTQYF
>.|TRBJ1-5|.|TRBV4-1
TGCGCCAGCAGCCCCAAGCTGGGGGGGCCCACCACCAATCAGCCCCAGCATTTT
CASSPKLGGPTTNQPQHF
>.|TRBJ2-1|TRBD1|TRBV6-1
TGTGCCAGCAGTAGGGACAGGGGGCGCGGAAATGAGCAGTTCTTC
CASSRDRGRGNEQFF
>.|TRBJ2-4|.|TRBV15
TGTGCCACCAGCAGAGGATCAATTCAGTACTTC
CATSRGSIQYF
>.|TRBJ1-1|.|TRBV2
TGTGCCAGCAGTAGGGAATACAGGAACACTGAAGCTTTCTTT
CASSREYRNTEAFF
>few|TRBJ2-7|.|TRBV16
TGTGCCAGCAGCTCCGACGAGGGCCGCGAGCAGTACTTC
CASSSDEGREQYF
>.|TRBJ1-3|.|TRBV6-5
TGTGCCAGCAGAGCTCGCTCTGGAAACACCATATATTTT
CASRARSGNTIYF
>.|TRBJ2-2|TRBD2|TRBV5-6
TGTGCCAGCAGCTTGGTGGCGGGAGGGCCGGGCACCGGGGAGCTGTTTTTT
CASSLVAGGPGTGELFF
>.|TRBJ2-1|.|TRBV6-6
TGTGCCAGCACCTCACCCGCTCAGGGAGGCAATGAGCAGTTCTTC
CASTSPAQGGNEQFF
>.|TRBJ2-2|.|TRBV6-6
TGTGCCAGCAGTTACACGCAGCTAAACACCGGGGAGCTGTTTTTT
CASSYTQLNTGELFF
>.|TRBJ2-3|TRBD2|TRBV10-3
TGTGCCATCATGGGCGGGAGGACAGATACGCAGTATTTT
CAIMGGRTDTQYF
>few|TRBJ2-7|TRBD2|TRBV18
TGTGCCAGCTCACCACCAATTGGGACTAGCGGCGCCGAGCAGTACTTC
CASSPPIGTSGAEQYF
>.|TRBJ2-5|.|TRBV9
TGTGCCAGCAGCGTAAATGCCGGAAAAGAGACCCAGTACTTC
CASSVNAGKETQYF
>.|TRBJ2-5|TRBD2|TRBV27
TGTGCCAGCGCGAAGCGGGAGGGCCTCGAGACCCAGTACTTC
CASAKREGLETQYF
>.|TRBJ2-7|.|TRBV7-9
TGTGCCAGCAGCTTTGGCTACCTCGACGAGCAGTACTTC
CASSFGYLDEQYF
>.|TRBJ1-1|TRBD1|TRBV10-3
TGTGCCATCAGAGGGGACAGGTCGAACACTGAAGCTTTCTTT
CAIRGDRSNTEAFF
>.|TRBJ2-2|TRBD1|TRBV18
TGTGCCAGCTACTGGGACAGAAACACCGGGGAGCTGTTTTTT
CASYWDRNTGELFF
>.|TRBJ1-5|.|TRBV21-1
TGTGCCAGCGAAGGACAGAAGAATCAGCCCCAGCATTTT
CASEGQKNQPQHF
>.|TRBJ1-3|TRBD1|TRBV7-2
TGTGCCAGCACCAAAGACAGGGGGGACACCATATATTTT
CASTKDRGDTIYF
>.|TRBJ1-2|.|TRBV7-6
TGTGCCAGCAGCCCCAGTCCAGACTATGGCTACACCTTC
CASSPSPDYGYTF
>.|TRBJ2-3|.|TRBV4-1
TGCACCAGCAGCCAAGCCCCCGGGGTCTTTGGCACAGATACGCAGTATTTT
CTSSQAPGVFGTDTQYF
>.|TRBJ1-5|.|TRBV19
TGTGCCAGTAGTGCTTATAGGGGGAGGAATCAGCCCCAGCATTTT
CASSAYRGRNQPQHF
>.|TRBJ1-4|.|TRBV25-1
TGTGCCAGCAGTGACCCAGGGTTTGAAAAACTGTTTTTT
CASSDPGFEKLFF
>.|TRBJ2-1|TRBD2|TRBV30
TGTGGAGGGACTAGCGGAAACAATGAGCAGTTCTTC
CGGTSGNNEQFF
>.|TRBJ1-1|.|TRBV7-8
TGTGCCAGCAGCTTACAAAGCTGGAACACTGAAGCTTTCTTT
CASSLQSWNTEAFF
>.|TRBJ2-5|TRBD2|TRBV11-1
TGTGCCAGCAGCTTAGGCGGGAGAGAGACCCAGTACTTC
CASSLGGRETQYF